The T cell receptor (beta chain) under discussion was sequenced for a study of monozygotic twins with inflammatory bowel disease. The study, taken as a whole, reports: Among IBD patients, TCRbeta diversity (inverse Simpson) was lower than in healthy co-twins.

As for this clonotype: Its antigen is unknown.

CDR1 SGHRS and CDR2 YFSETQ come from the germline V gene. CDR3 length equals 18 residues. The TCR libraries each used total RNA (around 3,600 ng per library). TCRdb re-called the 5' RACE reads and catalogs CDR3 proteins one per entry, DNA excluded. In total, the table holds approximately 400,000 distinct CDR3 sequences. Sample: blood. The TCR comes from a human donor with ulcerative colitis or Crohn's disease, or a healthy co-twin of an affected twin (not recorded which). V is TRBV5-1 and J is TRBJ2-1; the D gene TCRdb calls, TRBD2, cannot be checked with no DNA. CDR3 in amino acids: CASSLKPSGGLAYNEQFF.